The clone carrying this T cell receptor beta chain was seen a few times. Measured with immunoSEQ multiplex PCR; TCRdb has only the in-frame clones, and not every one. Of a few hundred thousand clones listed, about four fifths are singletons. This entry belongs to a study of blood T cell repertoires in COVID-19. Donors in Cohort 3 who had recovered were those with two negative PCRs, healthcare professional clearance, or resolution of their symptoms. Germline loops: CDR1 SGDLS, CDR2 YYNGEE. There are 16 residues in the CDR3. Trimming cost V 4 bases and J 0 bases, with 11 bases left between them. The receptor was isolated from a woman between 45 and 60 years old who had recovered from COVID-19. The sequencing input was PBMCs or T cells enriched from blood (not recorded which). The chain employs TRBV9 and TRBJ2-6; D is ambiguous. CDR3 sequence: CASSPRVSSGANVLTF. In nucleotides, the CDR3 is TGTGCCAGCAGCCCCCGAGTTTCCTCTGGGGCCAACGTCCTGACTTTC. Combining the CDR3 with reference TRBV9 and TRBJ2-6 gives the whole variable domain DSGVTQTPKHLITATGQRVTLRCSPRSGDLSVYWYQQSLDQGLQFLIQYYNGEERAKGNILERFSAQQFPDLHSELNLSSLELGDSALYFCASSPRVSSGANVLTFGAGSRLTVL.